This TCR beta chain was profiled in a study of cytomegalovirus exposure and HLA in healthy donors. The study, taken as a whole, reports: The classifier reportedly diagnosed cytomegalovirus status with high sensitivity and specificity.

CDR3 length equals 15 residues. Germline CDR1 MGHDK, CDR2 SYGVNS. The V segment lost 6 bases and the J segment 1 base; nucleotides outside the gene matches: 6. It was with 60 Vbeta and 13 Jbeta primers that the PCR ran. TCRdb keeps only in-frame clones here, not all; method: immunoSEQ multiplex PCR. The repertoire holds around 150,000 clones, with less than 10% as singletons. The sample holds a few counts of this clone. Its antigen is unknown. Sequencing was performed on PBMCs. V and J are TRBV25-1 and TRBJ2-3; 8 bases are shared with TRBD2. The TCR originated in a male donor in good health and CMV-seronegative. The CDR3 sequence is CASSDERERTDTQYF. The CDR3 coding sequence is TGTGCCAGCAGCGATGAGCGGGAGCGCACAGATACGCAGTATTTT.